A selection of T cell receptor beta chains follows, all from one sample in a study of T-cell memory formation after mild COVID-19. In TCRdb, the 5' RACE reads were re-called with MiXCR into one record per CDR3 protein. Among 150,000 to 200,000 distinct CDR3 sequences listed, roughly 23% were seen once. The sequenced material came from PBMCs or a T cell subset sorted from them (not recorded which). The receptors come from an adult woman who had mild COVID-19 (a few samples of this study predate the infection). Cell type and time point are not known. CDR3s include the opening cysteine and the closing phenylalanine or tryptophan. D genes are given only for firm matches. Expanded clones are given a class, and other clones once, few, many or no size at all.

>-|TRBV7-7|-|TRBJ2-3
TGTGCCAGCAGCCGACTAGTTGGTGACACAGATACGCAGTATTTT
CASSRLVGDTDTQYF
>few|TRBV19|TRBD2|TRBJ2-3
TGTGCCAGTAACCCGAGCGGGGGGGCCGGAGATACGCAGTATTTT
CASNPSGGAGDTQYF
>few|TRBV7-9|-|TRBJ1-2
TGTGCCAGCAGCTTTTGGGAGGAGGGCTACACCTTC
CASSFWEEGYTF
>few|TRBV27|-|TRBJ1-2
TGTGCCAGCAGTTTATCTGTGGGCTCCTATGGCTACACCTTC
CASSLSVGSYGYTF
>few|TRBV7-2|TRBD2|TRBJ2-6
TGTGCCAGCACCCAGCCCGGGGGGGGCGCATATGGGGCCAACGTCCTGACTTTC
CASTQPGGGAYGANVLTF
>-|TRBV20-1|TRBD1|TRBJ2-3
TGCAGTGCTAGGCTCGGGACAGTCCACCCAGATACGCAGTATTTT
CSARLGTVHPDTQYF
>-|TRBV19|-|TRBJ1-2
TGTGCCAGTAGTATAGATTTGTGGACAGATGGCTACACCTTC
CASSIDLWTDGYTF
>-|TRBV4-3|-|TRBJ1-1
TGCGCCAGCAGCTATGTTCCGGGGGATCCGAACACTGAAGCTTTCTTT
CASSYVPGDPNTEAFF
>few|TRBV20-1|-|TRBJ1-2
TGCAGTGCTCGGGATGGGTATGGCTACACCTTC
CSARDGYGYTF
>-|TRBV7-6|TRBD1|TRBJ1-6
TGTGCCAGCAGCGCCGGGACAGATAATTCACCCCTCCACTTT
CASSAGTDNSPLHF
>-|TRBV20-1|-|TRBJ2-1
TGCAGTGCTAGGAAGGGACTCTCTACCTACAATGAGCAGTTCTTC
CSARKGLSTYNEQFF